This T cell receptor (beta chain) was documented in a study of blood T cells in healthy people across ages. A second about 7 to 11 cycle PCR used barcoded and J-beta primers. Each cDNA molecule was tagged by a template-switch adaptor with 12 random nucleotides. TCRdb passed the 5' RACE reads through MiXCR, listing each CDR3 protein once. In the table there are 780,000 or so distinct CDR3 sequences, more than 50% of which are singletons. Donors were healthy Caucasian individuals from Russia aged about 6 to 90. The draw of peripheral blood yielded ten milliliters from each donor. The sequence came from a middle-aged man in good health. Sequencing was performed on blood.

The CDR3 reads CSANTAVPSTDTQYF. The CDR3 coding sequence is TGCAGTGCTAACACAGCGGTACCTAGCACAGATACGCAGTATTTT. V is TRBV20-1 and J is TRBJ2-3; tentatively, D is TRBD2 (5 bases). CDR1 and CDR2 (germline): DFQATT, SNEGSKA (reference sequence). The CDR3 totals 15 residues. Trimming pared 4 bases from V and 0 bases from J, leaving 14 bases between.